Below, one T cell receptor beta chain is given with its context. No cognate antigen has been identified for it. No clone much larger than this one lies a single base away; base qualities are absent. The library relied on PCR. These reads were obtained on an Illumina HiSeq 4000. Preparation of bulk TCR libraries followed a previously described approach, with the TCR primers listed in Table S5. The Qiagen AllPrep DNA/RNA kit was used to purify total RNA. Reads from multiple sequencing runs of the same library were pooled before analysis. The authors' pipeline ran thus. Reads were retained only if their TCR constant sequence matched exactly, and those retained reads were trimmed to 150 nt and grouped according to their 12-nt molecular barcodes. Reads within each barcode group were sub-clustered using a 15% Levenshtein threshold, and quality-weighted consensus sequences were constructed for each RNA molecule. Non-functional sequences were removed, as were lower-count sequences one edit away from another. Barcode sub-clusters with fewer than 20% of the maximum read count were removed, based on fitting two negative binomial distributions. The public sequencing data were trimmed at Q25 with fastp and processed into clonotypes with MiXCR by TCRdb, which kept only in-frame beta chains. Each record represents a unique CDR3 protein, reported with the most common genes and DNA among its rows. TCRdb's processing, not the authors' own work, is the source of the V and J calls. The sample data list around 460,000 distinct CDR3 sequences, and roughly 23% of these were observed just once. The ten largest clones represent 0.65% to 0.95% of the sample.

The data derive from a study of molecular identifiers for immune sequencing clone quantification (dated 2018 in TCRdb). About the study as a whole: For a replicate experiment, the RNA from either about 20,000 or 100,000 naive CD8 T cells was divided into five aliquots, and four of those aliquots went on to sequencing. CD8 T cells were used in a methods study to benchmark molecular-identifier clustering-based TCR repertoire sequencing (MIDCIRS) and TCR RNA copy counting. Study-wide findings and limitations: Clones above 20 RNA copies held over 99% of molecules in CMV-specific effector cells but under 1% in naive cells. Without barcode sub-clustering, chimeric consensus sequences inflated TCR diversity; chimeras reached as high as 47%. Naive libraries contained spiked-in Jurkat TCR RNA (more than nine copies' worth), which is not part of the donor repertoire. Identical TCR molecules sharing a barcode could cause highly expanded clone sizes to be underestimated. Spiked-in Jurkat TCR RNA equal to a single cell's worth was reported to be detectable even within 1,200,000 naive CD8 T cells. Modeling estimated 3 to 3.5 recovered TCR RNA copies per cell, compared with about 9.8 by digital PCR, which implies approximately 30% capture efficiency.

V is cut by 2 bases and J by 7 bases, and the space between the germline ends is 11 bases. The CDR3 holds 13 amino acids from the cysteine to the phenylalanine. Kept here is only the CDR3 DNA, which spans 39 bases and is read in frame from base 1. Via the germline V gene (reference sequence), CDR1 is SEHNR and CDR2 FQNEAQ. Libraries of naive CD8 T cells were generated from about 21,000 to 970,000 sorted cells, with 10%, 30% or 50% of the purified RNA used. On a BD FACSAria II, naive CD8 T cells were FACS-sorted as CD8+CD4-CCR7+CD45RA+ and collected into RLT Plus buffer. Ten to eleven TCR copies' worth of Jurkat RNA were spiked into roughly 19,000-1,000,000 naive CD8 T cell samples to test detection sensitivity. CD8 T cells were enriched with RosetteSep CD8+ T Cell Enrichment Cocktail and Ficoll-Paque, followed by ACK red cell lysis.

The sequenced material came from naive CD8+ T cells from blood, with Jurkat cell RNA spiked in. In the paper's terms, the cell subset or site label means: FACS-sorted CD8+CD4-CCR7+CD45RA+ naive T cells. The receptor comes from a human donor in good health. Some libraries in this study had Jurkat cell RNA spiked in. This sequence uses TRBV7-9 and TRBJ1-1, with TRBD1 perhaps the D gene, on 5 matching bases. The CDR3 protein is CASSLYGGGEAFF. The base sequence is TGTGCCAGCAGCTTATATGGTGGGGGTGAAGCTTTCTTT.